This TCR beta chain was sequenced for a study of CD8+ T cells in alopecia areata. Following RNA extraction, reverse transcription yielded cDNA that acted as the sequencing template. Using immunoSEQ multiplex PCR, the repertoire was profiled, and TCRdb retains in-frame clones only, with some absent. Of more than 150,000 clones listed, 45% to 65% are singletons. The length of the CDR3 is 15 residues. V lost 3 bases to trimming and J lost 4 bases; unmatched junction nucleotides: 6. Germline values: CDR1 SEHNR, CDR2 FQNEAQ (reference sequence). Treatment defined: oral pan-JAK inhibitor, 5-10 mg twice daily. Researchers gathered lesional scalp punch biopsies and peripheral blood from patients with alopecia areata.

This receptor was obtained from a human donor with alopecia areata. The chain uses TRBV7-9 and TRBJ2-5; 9 bases are shared with TRBD1. This material consisted of CD4+ T cells sorted from blood, taken at week 4, from a patient treated with tofacitinib. The CDR3 region is CASSFTTGQGETQYF. Here the CDR3 DNA reads TGTGCCAGCAGCTTTACGACGGGACAGGGAGAGACCCAGTACTTC.